The 27 T cell receptor beta chains presented below share a single source sample, sequenced in a study of blood T cell repertoires in COVID-19. Profiling relied on immunoSEQ multiplex PCR, and the TCRdb table lists in-frame clones only, not all of them. Of approximately 220,000 clones in the sample, roughly 80% were seen once. Material: peripheral blood. These receptors were obtained from a woman aged 55-70 years with acute or convalescent COVID-19.

The genes are TRBV4-3 and TRBJ1-2; maybe TRBD1 (6 bases). V was cut by 0 bases and J by 3 bases, with 8 bases left in between. The germline CDR1 and CDR2 sequences are LGHNA and YSLEER. The length of the CDR3 is 14 residues. CDR3 bases: TGCGCCAGCAGCCAAGAAGGACAGCACTATGGCTACACCTTC. Protein sequence: CASSQEGQHYGYTF.

The chain employs TRBV15 and TRBJ2-1; D possibly corresponds to TRBD2 (6 bases). The CDR3 contains 15 residues. The germline V and J ends were trimmed by 1 base and 5 bases, with 12 bases remaining between them. Germline CDR1 is LNHNV and CDR2 is YYDKDF (reference sequence). The CDR3 bases are TGTGCCACCAGCAGAGTTCTAGCGAGGCACAATGAGCAGTTCTTC. This translates into CATSRVLARHNEQFF.

This clone came up once. The V and J genes are TRBV4-2 and TRBJ2-7, with 8 bases fitting TRBD2. Germline loops: CDR1 LGHNA, CDR2 YNFKEQ. The CDR3 length is 16 residues. The ends lost 0 bases at V and 2 bases at J; junction bases unmatched: 6. The CDR3 reads CASSQEIGLAAYEQYF. CDR3 sequence (DNA): TGTGCCAGCAGCCAAGAGATTGGACTAGCCGCCTACGAGCAGTACTTC.

This sequence joins TRBV5-1 and TRBJ1-2; 9 bases fit TRBD1. This CDR3 comprises 15 residues. The V gene's germline CDR1 is SGHRS and CDR2 YFSETQ. V was pared by 1 base and J by 7 bases, with 8 bases of the junction left unmatched. The CDR3 region is CASSLYTGGAGGYTF. The CDR3 nucleotides are TGCGCCAGCAGCTTGTACACAGGGGGCGCAGGTGGCTACACCTTC.

J is TRBJ1-1 and V is TRBV7-2; 7 nucleotides agree with TRBD1. Germline V lookup: CDR1 SGHTA, CDR2 FQGNSA. V was clipped by 5 bases and J by 10 bases; unmatched bases: 16. This CDR3 has 15 amino acids. CDR3 nucleotides: TGTGCCAGCAGCCCACCATCAGGGGACAGTGCATCAGCTTTCTTT. It specifies CASSPPSGDSASAFF.

The V call is TRBV6-2 or TRBV6-3, the J call TRBJ1-5; D perhaps matches TRBD1 (5 bases). V was pared by 5 bases and J by 5 bases, with 13 bases between. The germline gives CDR1 MNHEY, CDR2 SVGEGT. The CDR3 is 14 amino acids. The CDR3 region has the DNA TGTGCCAGCAGTAGAAGAGGCAGGGATCAGCCCCAGCATTTT. Residues: CASSRRGRDQPQHF.

CDR3 sequence reads: CASRSQGPPYEQYF. CDR3 DNA: TGTGCCAGCAGATCACAGGGTCCCCCCTACGAGCAGTACTTC. V usage is TRBV2 and J usage is TRBJ2-7; D is possibly TRBD1 (6 bases). CDR1 is SNHLY, CDR2 FYNNEI, per germline. Trimming pared 6 bases from V and 2 bases from J, leaving 14 bases between. This CDR3 comprises 14 residues.

The J gene is TRBJ1-1, the V gene TRBV28, with D uncertain. The germline V gene has CDR1 MDHEN and CDR2 SYDVKM. CDR3 length equals 13 residues. V lost 2 bases, J lost 8 bases, and 12 bases lay in between. For the CDR3, the DNA is TGTGCCAGCAGTTTACACGGGTCGGGAGAAGCTTTCTTT. Translating it yields CASSLHGSGEAFF.

This sequence joins TRBV15 and TRBJ1-5; D uncertain. This CDR3 has 14 residues. Between the trimmed V and J ends, which lost 1 base and 6 bases, there was a span of 10 bases. The germline V gene has CDR1 LNHNV and CDR2 YYDKDF (reference sequence). CDR3 nucleotides: TGTGCCACCAGCAGAGGCGGGGTTATTCAGCCCCAGCATTTT. Its translation: CATSRGGVIQPQHF.

This sequence joins TRBV19 and TRBJ2-1; 7 nucleotides align to TRBD2. Germline V gene data show CDR1 as LNHDA and CDR2 as SQIVND (reference sequence). V shed 6 bases and J 6 bases; nucleotides not matched to a gene: 8. The CDR3 covers 14 residues. This CDR3 is CASRAGDWPNEQFF. CDR3 coding DNA: TGTGCCAGTAGGGCGGGGGACTGGCCCAATGAGCAGTTCTTC.

This sequence joins TRBV3-1 (or the pseudogene TRBV3-2) and TRBJ1-2; TRBD1 aligns across 7 bases. The V gene's germline CDR1 is LGHDT and CDR2 YNNKEL (reference sequence). J gave up 5 bases and V 4 bases, and 19 bases lay outside the gene matches. This CDR3 has 18 residues. CDR3 protein: CASSRRGIGQERPYGYTF. The CDR3 DNA follows: TGTGCCAGCAGCCGAAGAGGGATTGGACAGGAAAGACCTTATGGCTACACCTTC.

V and J are TRBV19 and TRBJ2-7, with D tentatively TRBD1 (6 bases). This CDR3 has 14 residues. Germline V gives CDR1 LNHDA, CDR2 SQIVND (reference sequence). Trimming pared 3 bases from V and 2 bases from J, leaving 11 bases between. The CDR3 protein is CASSMGRTAYEQYF. The DNA of the CDR3 is TGTGCCAGTAGTATGGGGCGGACAGCCTACGAGCAGTACTTC.

The genes are TRBV15 and TRBJ1-1; tentatively, D is TRBD1 (6 bases). The V and J ends lost 3 bases and 6 bases respectively, with 17 bases between them. CDR1 is LNHNV, CDR2 YYDKDF, per germline (reference sequence). The CDR3 consists of 15 residues. The CDR3 DNA reads TGTGCCACCAGCAGTACAGGACAGAAAGGGTCTGAAGCTTTCTTT. Protein sequence: CATSSTGQKGSEAFF. Full variable domain (rest looked up from reference TRBV15 and TRBJ1-1): DAMVIQNPRYQVTQFGKPVTLSCSQTLNHNVMYWYQQKSSQAPKLLFHYYDKDFNNEADTPDNFQSRRPNTSFCFLDIRSPGLGDTAMYLCATSSTGQKGSEAFFGQGTRLTVV.

The chain carries TRBV5-1 and TRBJ1-2; TRBD1 matches at 7 bases. Germline CDR1 is SGHRS and CDR2 is YFSETQ. This CDR3 is built from 14 residues. The trim removed 6 bases at V and 5 bases at J, leaving 10 bases unmatched. The CDR3 sequence is CASTGHSGGYGYTF. CDR3 sequence (DNA): TGCGCCAGCACGGGTCACTCAGGGGGTTATGGCTACACCTTC.

The CDR3: CATLGRATDTQYF. CDR3 DNA: TGTGCCACCCTTGGGAGAGCCACAGATACGCAGTATTTT. The V call is TRBV27, the J call TRBJ2-3, with TRBD2 as a possible D gene (5 bases). The CDR3 runs to 13 residues. The germline V and J ends were trimmed by 10 bases and 2 bases, with 13 bases remaining between them. Germline CDR1 and CDR2: MNHEY and SMNVEV (reference sequence).

V usage is TRBV19 and J usage is TRBJ1-1; D remains unclear. The CDR3 contains 15 residues. The V gene's germline CDR1 is LNHDA and CDR2 SQIVND (reference sequence). V was trimmed by 6 bases and J by 3 bases, leaving 17 bases between them. For the CDR3, the DNA is TGTGCCAGTAGAGCGGGTGTGGGGTCGGACACTGAAGCTTTCTTT. Translating gives CASRAGVGSDTEAFF.

The rearrangement joins TRBV7-9 to TRBJ1-2, with 7 bases that match TRBD1. V shed 5 bases, J shed 4 bases, and the junction held 10 bases outside the gene matches. Germline CDR1 reads SEHNR; CDR2 reads FQNEAQ (reference sequence). The CDR3 runs 15 residues. CDR3 coding DNA: TGTGCCAGCAGCCTAGGGGACAGAATGGGCTATGGCTACACCTTC. Its translation: CASSLGDRMGYGYTF. Filled out from reference TRBV7-9 and TRBJ1-2, the complete variable domain reads DTGVSQNPRHKITKRGQNVTFRCDPISEHNRLYWYRQTLGQGPEFLTYFQNEAQLEKSRLLSDRFSAERPKGSFSTLEIQRTEQGDSAMYLCASSLGDRMGYGYTFGSGTRLTVV.

The V and J genes are TRBV9 and TRBJ1-4, with 11 bases identical to TRBD1. The CDR3 is 15 amino acids. Germline-derived CDR1 and CDR2 are SGDLS and YYNGEE. Trimming at V came to 4 bases and at J to 8 bases, leaving 7 bases not matched to a gene. The CDR3 is CASSPQGQGGEKLFF. In nucleotides, the CDR3 is TGTGCCAGCAGCCCCCAGGGACAGGGGGGGGAAAAACTGTTTTTT.

The chain combines TRBV5-4 with TRBJ1-2; 7 bases align to TRBD1. CDR1 and CDR2 from the germline V gene are SGHNT and YYREEE (reference sequence). The CDR3 runs to 14 residues. The J segment lost 7 bases and the V segment lost 4 bases, leaving 10 bases of the junction unmatched. CDR3 DNA: TGTGCCAGCAGCGACCAAAGACAGGGAGCTGGCTACACCTTC. Amino acids: CASSDQRQGAGYTF.

The gene calls are TRBV28 and TRBJ1-4; D not certain. The V gene's germline CDR1 is MDHEN and CDR2 SYDVKM. CDR3 size: 14 residues. V dropped 6 bases and J dropped 4 bases, with 12 bases sitting between them. Written as DNA, the CDR3 is TGTGCCAGCAGAATTTACAGAAGTAATGAAAAACTGTTTTTT. This codes for CASRIYRSNEKLFF.

This rearrangement joins TRBV20-1 to TRBJ2-1; 9 bases agree with TRBD2. J gave up 4 bases and V 3 bases, and 4 bases lay outside the gene matches. Germline V gives CDR1 DFQATT, CDR2 SNEGSKA (reference sequence). This CDR3 has 14 amino acids. Written as DNA, the CDR3 is TGCAGTGCTAGTCCTAGCGGGGTTTACAATGAGCAGTTCTTC. The encoded protein is CSASPSGVYNEQFF.

This clone has a handful of counts. The CDR3 sequence is CASSQMRSREFGTEAFF. For the CDR3, the DNA is TGTGCCAGCAGCCAAATGAGGTCGAGAGAATTTGGCACTGAAGCTTTCTTT. V is TRBV4-2 and J is TRBJ1-1, with D unresolved. Germline V gives CDR1 LGHNA, CDR2 YNFKEQ. The length of the CDR3 is 17 residues. V gave up 2 bases and J gave up 4 bases, with 20 bases separating them.

The rearrangement links TRBV7-9 to TRBJ1-1; D is ambiguous. V was clipped by 4 bases and J by 1 base, with 22 bases between them. The CDR3 is 18 amino acids. Germline CDR1 is SEHNR and CDR2 is FQNEAQ (reference sequence). This CDR3 is CASSSMAAGPNRNTEAFF. CDR3 sequence (DNA): TGTGCCAGCAGCTCCATGGCTGCAGGCCCCAACCGGAACACTGAAGCTTTCTTT.

The V and J genes are TRBV6-1 and TRBJ1-5, with 7 bases aligning to TRBD1. The CDR3 extends over 18 amino acids. V lost 3 bases to trimming and J lost 6 bases; unmatched junction nucleotides: 17. From germline, CDR1 is MNHNS and CDR2 SASEGT. The CDR3 DNA reads TGTGCCAGCAGTGATCGCACAGGGGTGGGTCTTGGTAGTCAGCCCCAGCATTTT. Residues: CASSDRTGVGLGSQPQHF.

The V gene is TRBV6-5, the J gene TRBJ1-5, with a tentative D call TRBD1 (5 bases). Trimming cost V 5 bases and J 0 bases, with 11 bases left between them. The germline CDR1 and CDR2 sequences are MNHEY and SVGAGI. The CDR3 contains 15 residues. This CDR3 is CASSQWGDSNQPQHF. The CDR3 nucleotides read TGTGCCAGCAGTCAGTGGGGCGATAGCAATCAGCCCCAGCATTTT.

The count of this clone is one. The CDR3 reads CASSLEGRSYGYTF. The DNA for the CDR3 is TGTGCCAGCAGCTTGGAGGGGCGTAGCTATGGCTACACCTTC. The rearrangement uses TRBV7-2 and TRBJ1-2; D may be TRBD1 (5 bases). The ends were cut back, 3 bases at V and 4 bases at J, with 12 bases in the middle. Germline V gives CDR1 SGHTA, CDR2 FQGNSA. The CDR3 spans 14 residues. The variable domain in full, completed from reference TRBV7-2 and TRBJ1-2, reads GAGVSQSPSNKVTEKGKDVELRCDPISGHTALYWYRQSLGQGLEFLIYFQGNSAPDKSGLPSDRFSAERTGGSVSTLTIQRTQQEDSAVYLCASSLEGRSYGYTFGSGTRLTVV.

The CDR3 DNA reads TGTGCCAGTAGTATCGGGACAGCCTACGAGCAGTACTTC. It translates to CASSIGTAYEQYF. The gene calls are TRBV19 and TRBJ2-7; 7 positions agree with TRBD1. The J segment lost 2 bases and the V segment lost 3 bases, leaving 1 base of the junction unmatched. The CDR3 is 13 residues long. CDR1 and CDR2 from the germline V gene are LNHDA and SQIVND (reference sequence).